The 28 T cell receptor beta chains given below trace back to one sample, sequenced in a study of ipilimumab plus nivolumab after autologous stem cell transplantation. Sequenced by immunoSEQ multiplex PCR; TCRdb stores in-frame clones only, minus some. This repertoire shows some 45,000 clones, around nine tenths found once; its top ten account for around 0.86%. Specimen: PBMCs, collected in a trial of ipilimumab plus nivolumab as post-transplant consolidation. All receptors come from a male donor with multiple myeloma.

The rearrangement joins TRBV7-3 to TRBJ1-1; 9 bases are a match to TRBD1. V gave up 1 base and J gave up 6 bases; unmatched junction bases: 9. This CDR3 comprises 16 residues. From germline, CDR1 is SGHTA and CDR2 FQGTGA. The CDR3 DNA follows: TGTGCCAGCAGCTTAAGGGGGGGACAGGGATTCGCTGAAGCTTTCTTT. Translated, it gives CASSLRGGQGFAEAFF.

The chain has TRBV2 and TRBJ2-5, with unresolved D. V was cut by 0 bases and J by 4 bases, with 0 bases left in between. This CDR3 region has 11 residues. Germline assignment: CDR1 SNHLY and CDR2 FYNNEI. The CDR3 DNA is TGTGCCAGCAGTGAAGCAGAGACCCAGTACTTC. Protein product: CASSEAETQYF.

The genes are TRBV5-1 and TRBJ1-5; D not resolved. CDR3 size: 13 residues. Between the trimmed V and J ends, which lost 0 bases and 5 bases, there was a span of 6 bases. Germline V lookup: CDR1 SGHRS, CDR2 YFSETQ. The CDR3 protein is CASSLGTDQPQHF. In DNA form, the CDR3 reads TGCGCCAGCAGCTTGGGCACAGATCAGCCCCAGCATTTT.

The chain recombines TRBV25-1 with TRBJ2-7; 7 bases match TRBD2. Germline CDR1 and CDR2: MGHDK and SYGVNS. Losses at the gene ends were 4 bases for V and 1 base for J; bases not matched to a gene: 4. This CDR3 has 14 amino acids. CDR3 amino acids: CASSGASGSYEQYF. The CDR3 coding sequence is TGTGCCAGCAGTGGGGCTAGCGGATCCTACGAGCAGTACTTC.

The chain joins TRBV15 to TRBJ1-2; D uncertain. The germline V gene has CDR1 LNHNV and CDR2 YYDKDF (reference sequence). V gave up 4 bases and J gave up 4 bases, with 7 bases separating them. The CDR3 contains 12 residues. DNA of the CDR3: TGTGCCACCAGCACACAGACCTATGGCTACACCTTC. Its protein product is CATSTQTYGYTF.

The chain carries TRBV15 and TRBJ1-2; unclear D gene. This CDR3 has 14 residues. Germline V gene data show CDR1 as LNHNV and CDR2 as YYDKDF (reference sequence). Between the trimmed V and J ends, which lost 5 bases and 5 bases, there was a span of 15 bases. The CDR3 bases are TGTGCCACCAGCTCGGCCTTGACCGAGTATGGCTACACCTTC. Amino acid sequence: CATSSALTEYGYTF. Filled out from reference TRBV15 and TRBJ1-2, the complete variable domain reads DAMVIQNPRYQVTQFGKPVTLSCSQTLNHNVMYWYQQKSSQAPKLLFHYYDKDFNNEADTPDNFQSRRPNTSFCFLDIRSPGLGDTAMYLCATSSALTEYGYTFGSGTRLTVV.

The chain is built from TRBV6-5 and TRBJ2-5, with D perhaps TRBD1 or TRBD2 (5 bases each). Germline CDR1 reads MNHEY; CDR2 reads SVGAGI. The CDR3 is made up of 14 amino acids. Trimming left V 5 bases short and J 5 bases short, with 15 bases between. The CDR3 nucleotides read TGTGCCAGCAGTGAGACGGGACCCCCTGAGACCCAGTACTTC. This sequence encodes CASSETGPPETQYF.

The rearrangement uses TRBV11-2 and TRBJ2-5; 12 bases align to TRBD2. The J call may be in error: the DNA end matches TRBJ2-7 better. The CDR3 length is 16 residues. From germline, CDR1 is SGHAT and CDR2 FQNNGV. As DNA, the CDR3 is TGTGCCAGCAGCTTAGGACTAGCGGGAGTGGGAAACGAGCAGTACTTC. This encodes CASSLGLAGVGNEQYF.

This rearrangement joins TRBV28 to TRBJ2-1; TRBD1 matches at 8 bases. The germline V gene has CDR1 MDHEN and CDR2 SYDVKM. The length of the CDR3 is 13 residues. V dropped 10 bases and J dropped 5; count of bases not matched to a gene: 7. The CDR3 nucleotides read TGTGCCATCTTCGGGACAGGAGACAATGAGCAGTTCTTC. Translation gives CAIFGTGDNEQFF.

V gene TRBV7-6 combines with J gene TRBJ2-3; 16 bases map to TRBD2. The germline V gene encodes CDR1 SGHVS and CDR2 FNYEAQ. The CDR3 has 17 residues. Trimming cost V 5 bases and J 4 bases; bases outside gene matches: 6. The CDR3 loop reads CASSSGTSGGAADTQYF. The DNA of the CDR3 is TGTGCCAGCAGCAGTGGGACTAGCGGGGGGGCAGCAGATACGCAGTATTTT.

A single count supports this clone. This rearrangement joins TRBV7-9 to TRBJ2-7; a weak D match, TRBD2 (5 bases). The CDR3 is 12 amino acids. V lost 5 bases and J 4 bases, leaving 9 bases between the germline ends. The germline CDR1 and CDR2 sequences are SEHNR and FQNEAQ (reference sequence). The CDR3 loop is CASSLLGYEQYF. The CDR3 region has the DNA TGTGCCAGCAGCCTACTAGGTTACGAGCAGTACTTC. Together with reference TRBV7-9 and TRBJ2-7, the CDR3 gives the full variable domain: DTGVSQNPRHKITKRGQNVTFRCDPISEHNRLYWYRQTLGQGPEFLTYFQNEAQLEKSRLLSDRFSAERPKGSFSTLEIQRTEQGDSAMYLCASSLLGYEQYFGPGTRLTVT.

The chain is built from TRBV5-8 and TRBJ2-1; 13 bases are shared with TRBD2. V lost 4 bases, J lost 4 bases, and 2 bases stayed unmatched. Per the germline V gene, CDR1 is SGHTS and CDR2 is YDEGEE. The CDR3 consists of 15 residues. The CDR3 reads CASSKTSGGYNEQFF. The CDR3 DNA reads as TGTGCCAGCAGCAAGACTAGCGGGGGGTACAATGAGCAGTTCTTC.

This sequence joins TRBV4-3 and TRBJ1-2, with a tentative D call TRBD1 (6 bases). The CDR3 loop spans 15 amino acids. Germline-derived CDR1 and CDR2 are LGHNA and YSLEER. Trimming shortened V by 0 bases and J by 1 base, and 9 bases separated the two germline ends. CDR3 loop: CASSQEGGVNYGYTF. The CDR3 DNA is TGCGCCAGCAGCCAAGAGGGGGGCGTTAACTATGGCTACACCTTC.

This clone showed up just a few times. The chain uses TRBV4-1 and TRBJ1-5; TRBD1 aligns across 7 bases. Germline CDR1 and CDR2: MGHRA and YSYEKL. The CDR3 has 14 amino acids. V gave up 1 base and J gave up 5 bases; unmatched junction bases: 2. Here the CDR3 DNA reads TGCGCCAGCAGCCAAGGAACAGGGGATCAGCCCCAGCATTTT. It yields the protein CASSQGTGDQPQHF.

The chain joins TRBV19 to TRBJ1-1; weak D call: TRBD1 (5 bases). Germline V gene lookup returns CDR1 LNHDA and CDR2 SQIVND (reference sequence). CDR3 length equals 17 residues. Trimming removed 6 bases at V and 3 bases at J, with 23 bases between. CDR3 region: CASRPFGHPNGDTEAFF. CDR3 bases: TGTGCCAGTAGACCCTTCGGACACCCGAATGGGGACACTGAAGCTTTCTTT.

The chain employs TRBV6-6 and TRBJ1-1; tentatively, D is TRBD1 (5 bases). The CDR3 spans 12 residues. Germline CDR1 and CDR2: MNHNY and SVGAGI (reference sequence). Trimming pared 5 bases from V and 2 bases from J, leaving 6 bases between. Here the CDR3 reads CASSTGNTEAFF. The DNA of the CDR3 is TGTGCCAGCAGTACAGGAAACACTGAAGCTTTCTTT.

The CDR3 is CASRRRLADSYEQYF. CDR3 DNA: TGTGCCAGCAGACGACGACTAGCGGACTCCTACGAGCAGTACTTC. J is TRBJ2-7 and V is TRBV6-5; 9 bases agree with TRBD2. The CDR3 extends over 15 amino acids. Germline V CDR1 and CDR2: MNHEY, SVGAGI. V trimming: 6 bases; J trimming: 0 bases; junction bases outside the gene matches: 6.

In this sample, this clone turned up once. This chain uses TRBV9 with TRBJ1-5; D gene ambiguous. Germline V gives CDR1 SGDLS, CDR2 YYNGEE. The CDR3 spans 14 residues. The V end was cut by 4 bases, the J end by 4 bases, with 12 bases between. The CDR3 DNA sequence: TGTGCCAGCAGCATGGGGTCGCGGAATCAGCCCCAGCATTTT. Translating it yields CASSMGSRNQPQHF.

The V and J genes are TRBV7-9 and TRBJ2-2; D gene unclear. The V end lost 4 bases, the J end lost 13 bases, and 13 bases lay between the germline ends. Germline assignment: CDR1 SEHNR and CDR2 FQNEAQ (reference sequence). The CDR3 has 12 amino acids. The CDR3 spells CASSSVFLGLFF. DNA of the CDR3: TGTGCCAGCAGCTCCGTGTTTCTCGGGCTGTTTTTT.

This chain joins TRBV7-3 and TRBJ1-2, with D unresolved. Trimming took off 3 bases at V and 3 bases at J, with 11 bases between the two ends. The germline CDR1 and CDR2 sequences are SGHTA and FQGTGA. This CDR3 region has 14 residues. The CDR3, as DNA: TGTGCCAGCAGCTTCGGGGTCTTGGACTATGGCTACACCTTC. Its protein product is CASSFGVLDYGYTF.

Here the CDR3 reads CASSVWGGNQPQHF. Here the CDR3 DNA reads TGTGCCAGCAGCGTATGGGGGGGCAATCAGCCCCAGCATTTT. V and J are TRBV9 and TRBJ1-5, with D possibly TRBD1 on 5 matching bases. V lost 1 base, J lost 2 bases, and 7 bases lay in between. This CDR3 is built from 14 residues. Germline CDR1 is SGDLS and CDR2 is YYNGEE.

V gene TRBV18 combines with J gene TRBJ1-3; no clear D. Per germline, CDR1 KGHSH and CDR2 LQKENI. The CDR3 spans 13 residues. V was cut by 2 bases and J by 4 bases, with 6 bases left in between. The CDR3 sequence: CASSPWQGNTIYF. For the CDR3, the DNA is TGTGCCAGCTCACCATGGCAGGGAAACACCATATATTTT.

V usage is TRBV11-1 and J usage is TRBJ1-1, with 8 bases aligning to TRBD1. The CDR3 is made up of 14 amino acids. CDR1 is SGHAT, CDR2 FQDESV, per germline (reference sequence). V was pared by 4 bases and J by 2 bases, with 3 bases of the junction left unmatched. The CDR3 DNA reads TGTGCCAGCAGCTCGGACAGGGTTAACACTGAAGCTTTCTTT. This codes for CASSSDRVNTEAFF.

The rearrangement joins TRBV19 to TRBJ2-7; 7 positions match TRBD2. The trim removed 3 bases at V and 5 bases at J, leaving 10 bases unmatched. The CDR3 length is 15 residues. CDR1 and CDR2 (germline): LNHDA, SQIVND (reference sequence). The CDR3 coding sequence is TGTGCCAGTAGTATTAGGGGAGGGGAACTCGACGAGCAGTACTTC. Translated, it gives CASSIRGGELDEQYF.

DNA for the CDR3: TGTGCCAGCTCACCACCGACGGTCCAAGAGACCCAGTACTTC. This translates into CASSPPTVQETQYF. The chain carries TRBV18 and TRBJ2-5; the D is unclear. Germline V lookup: CDR1 KGHSH, CDR2 LQKENI. Trimming left V 0 bases short and J 1 base short, with 6 bases between. The CDR3 runs to 14 residues.

CDR3: CASSRSGPNYEQYF. CDR3 nucleotides: TGTGCCAGCAGTCGCTCGGGGCCCAACTACGAGCAGTACTTC. The chain links TRBV6-5 to TRBJ2-7; D is tentatively TRBD1 or TRBD2 (5 bases each). CDR1 MNHEY and CDR2 SVGAGI come from the germline V gene. This CDR3 is 14 amino acids long. V lost 5 bases and J lost 3, with 14 bases in between.

J is TRBJ1-5 and V is TRBV4-3; no clear D gene. From germline, CDR1 is LGHNA and CDR2 YSLEER. The CDR3 has 13 residues. Trimming shortened V by 4 bases and J by 5 bases, and 9 bases separated the two germline ends. In nucleotides, the CDR3 is TGCGCCAGCAGCCCCCAAACGGATCAGCCCCAGCATTTT. Its translation is CASSPQTDQPQHF.

The chain joins TRBV5-6 to TRBJ2-3; 7 bases match TRBD1. The CDR3 runs 15 residues. Germline V gives CDR1 SGHDT, CDR2 YYEEEE. The junction had 5 bases not matched to a gene; V was cut back by 4 bases and J by 0 bases. The CDR3 is CASSDGTASTDTQYF. In DNA, the CDR3 is TGTGCCAGCAGCGACGGGACAGCGAGCACAGATACGCAGTATTTT. The variable domain in full, completed from reference TRBV5-6 and TRBJ2-3, reads DAGVTQSPTHLIKTRGQQVTLRCSPKSGHDTVSWYQQALGQGPQFIFQYYEEEERQRGNFPDRFSGHQFPNYSSELNVNALLLGDSALYLCASSDGTASTDTQYFGPGTRLTVL.